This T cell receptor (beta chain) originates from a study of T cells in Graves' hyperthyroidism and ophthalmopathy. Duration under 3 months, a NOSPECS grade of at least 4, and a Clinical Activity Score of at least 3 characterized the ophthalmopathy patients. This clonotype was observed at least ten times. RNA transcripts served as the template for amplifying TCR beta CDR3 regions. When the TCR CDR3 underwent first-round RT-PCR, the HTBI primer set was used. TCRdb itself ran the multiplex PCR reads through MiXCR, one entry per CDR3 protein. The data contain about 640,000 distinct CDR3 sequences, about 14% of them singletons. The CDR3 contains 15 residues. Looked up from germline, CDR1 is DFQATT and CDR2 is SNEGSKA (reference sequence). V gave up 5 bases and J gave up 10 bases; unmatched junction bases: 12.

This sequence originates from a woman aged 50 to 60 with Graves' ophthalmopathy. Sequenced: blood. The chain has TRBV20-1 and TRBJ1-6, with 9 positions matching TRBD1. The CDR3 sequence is CSALYPGQGESPLHF. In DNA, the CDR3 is TGCAGTGCTCTATATCCGGGACAGGGAGAATCACCCCTCCACTTT.